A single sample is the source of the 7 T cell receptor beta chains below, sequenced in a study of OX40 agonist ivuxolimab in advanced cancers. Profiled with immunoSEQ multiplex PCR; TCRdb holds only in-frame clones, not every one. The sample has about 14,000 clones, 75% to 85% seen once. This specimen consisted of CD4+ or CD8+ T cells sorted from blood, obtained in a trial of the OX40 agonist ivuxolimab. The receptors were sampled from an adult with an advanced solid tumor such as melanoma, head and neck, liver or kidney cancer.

The CDR3 coding sequence is TGTGCCAGCAGTCCTGAAGGCGGGGCCTTGAGGTCCTACGAGCAGTACTTC. Encoded protein: CASSPEGGALRSYEQYF. This chain links TRBV28 with TRBJ2-7; the D gene is possibly TRBD2 (6 bases). Germline V gives CDR1 MDHEN, CDR2 SYDVKM. V lost 5 bases, J lost 1 base, and 21 bases lay in between. The CDR3 length is 17 residues. The complete variable domain, with remaining parts taken from reference TRBV28 and TRBJ2-7, reads DVKVTQSSRYLVKRTGEKVFLECVQDMDHENMFWYRQDPGLGLRLIYFSYDVKMKEKGDIPEGYSVSREKKERFSLILESASTNQTSMYLCASSPEGGALRSYEQYFGPGTRLTVT.

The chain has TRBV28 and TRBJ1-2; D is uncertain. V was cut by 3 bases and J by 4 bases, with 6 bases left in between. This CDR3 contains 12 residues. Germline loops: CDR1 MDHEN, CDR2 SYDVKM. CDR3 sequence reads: CASSFYGYGYTF. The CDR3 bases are TGTGCCAGCAGTTTTTATGGCTATGGCTACACCTTC.

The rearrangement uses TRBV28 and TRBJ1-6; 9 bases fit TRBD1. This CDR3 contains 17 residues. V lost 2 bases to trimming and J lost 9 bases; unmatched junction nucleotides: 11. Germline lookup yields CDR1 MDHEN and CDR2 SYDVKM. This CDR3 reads CASSLLSGTGLVSPLHF. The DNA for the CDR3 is TGTGCCAGCAGTTTACTTTCAGGGACAGGGTTGGTTTCACCCCTCCACTTT.

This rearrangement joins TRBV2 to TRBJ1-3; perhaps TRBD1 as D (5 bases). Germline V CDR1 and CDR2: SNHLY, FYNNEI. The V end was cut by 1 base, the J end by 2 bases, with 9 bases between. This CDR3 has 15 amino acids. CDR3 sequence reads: CASSEEMGPGNTIYF. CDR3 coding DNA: TGTGCCAGCAGTGAAGAGATGGGGCCTGGAAACACCATATATTTT.

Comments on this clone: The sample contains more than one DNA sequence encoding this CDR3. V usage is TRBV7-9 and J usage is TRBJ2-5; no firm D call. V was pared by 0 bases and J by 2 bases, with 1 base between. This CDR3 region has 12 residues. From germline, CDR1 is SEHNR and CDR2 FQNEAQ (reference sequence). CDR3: CASSLAQETQYF. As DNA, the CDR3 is TGTGCCAGCAGCTTAGCACAAGAGACCCAGTACTTC.

The CDR3 region is CASSLAQGQAITNSPLHF. The DNA of the CDR3 is TGTGCCAGCAGCTTAGCGCAGGGGCAGGCGATTACTAATTCACCCCTCCACTTT. This sequence joins TRBV7-9 and TRBJ1-6, with D possibly being TRBD1 (6 bases). The CDR3 is 18 amino acids. V was shortened by 0 bases and J by 6 bases, with 18 bases between the two germline ends. From germline, CDR1 is SEHNR and CDR2 FQNEAQ (reference sequence). The complete variable domain, with remaining parts taken from reference TRBV7-9 and TRBJ1-6, reads DTGVSQNPRHKITKRGQNVTFRCDPISEHNRLYWYRQTLGQGPEFLTYFQNEAQLEKSRLLSDRFSAERPKGSFSTLEIQRTEQGDSAMYLCASSLAQGQAITNSPLHFGNGTRLTVT.

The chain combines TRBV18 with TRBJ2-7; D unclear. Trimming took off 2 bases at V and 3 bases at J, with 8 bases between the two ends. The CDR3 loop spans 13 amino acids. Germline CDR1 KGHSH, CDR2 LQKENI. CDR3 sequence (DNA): TGTGCCAGCTCACCAGCAAATAACTACGAGCAGTACTTC. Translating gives CASSPANNYEQYF.